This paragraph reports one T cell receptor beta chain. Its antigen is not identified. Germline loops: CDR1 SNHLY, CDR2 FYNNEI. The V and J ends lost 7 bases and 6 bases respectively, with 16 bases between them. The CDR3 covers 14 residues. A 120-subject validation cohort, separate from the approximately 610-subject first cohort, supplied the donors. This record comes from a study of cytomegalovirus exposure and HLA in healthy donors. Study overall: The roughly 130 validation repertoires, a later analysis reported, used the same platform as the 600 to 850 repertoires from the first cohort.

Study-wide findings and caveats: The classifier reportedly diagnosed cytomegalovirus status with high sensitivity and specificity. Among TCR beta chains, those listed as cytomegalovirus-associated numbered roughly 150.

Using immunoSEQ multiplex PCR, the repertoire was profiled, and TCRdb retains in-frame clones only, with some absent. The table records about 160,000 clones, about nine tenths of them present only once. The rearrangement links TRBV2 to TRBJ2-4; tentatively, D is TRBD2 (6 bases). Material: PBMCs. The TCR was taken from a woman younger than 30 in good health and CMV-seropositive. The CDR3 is CASIPWGVPNIQYF. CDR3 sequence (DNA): TGTGCCAGCATTCCATGGGGGGTTCCAAACATTCAGTACTTC. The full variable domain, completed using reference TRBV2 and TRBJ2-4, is EPEVTQTPSHQVTQMGQEVILRCVPISNHLYFYWYRQILGQKVEFLVSFYNNEISEKSEIFDDQFSVERPDGSNFTLKIRSTKLEDSAMYFCASIPWGVPNIQYFGAGTRLSVL.